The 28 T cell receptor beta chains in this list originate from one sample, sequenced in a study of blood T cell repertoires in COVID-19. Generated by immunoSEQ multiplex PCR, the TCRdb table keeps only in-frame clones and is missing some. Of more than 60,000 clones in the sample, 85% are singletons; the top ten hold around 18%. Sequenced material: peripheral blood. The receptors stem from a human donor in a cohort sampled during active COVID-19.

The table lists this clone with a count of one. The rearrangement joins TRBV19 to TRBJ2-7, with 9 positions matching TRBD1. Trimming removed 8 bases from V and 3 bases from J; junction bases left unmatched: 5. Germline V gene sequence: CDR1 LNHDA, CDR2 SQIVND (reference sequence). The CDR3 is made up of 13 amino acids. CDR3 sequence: CASSGTGYYEQYF. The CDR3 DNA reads TGTGCCAGTTCCGGGACAGGGTACTACGAGCAGTACTTC.

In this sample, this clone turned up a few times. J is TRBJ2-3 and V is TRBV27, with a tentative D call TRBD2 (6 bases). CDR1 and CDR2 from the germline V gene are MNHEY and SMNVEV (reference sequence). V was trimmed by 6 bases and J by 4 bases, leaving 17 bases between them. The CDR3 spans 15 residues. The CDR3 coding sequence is TGTGCCAGCAGCTCAGCCGGGAGAACACCAGATACGCAGTATTTT. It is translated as CASSSAGRTPDTQYF.

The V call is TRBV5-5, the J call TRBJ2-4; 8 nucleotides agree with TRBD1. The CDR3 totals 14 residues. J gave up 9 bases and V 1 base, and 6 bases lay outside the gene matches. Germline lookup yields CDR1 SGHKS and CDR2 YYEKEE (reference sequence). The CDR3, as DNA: TGTGCCAGCAGCTTGCCAGGGGGCTTGGGCATTCAGTACTTC. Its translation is CASSLPGGLGIQYF. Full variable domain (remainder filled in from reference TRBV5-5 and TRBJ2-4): DAGVTQSPTHLIKTRGQQVTLRCSPISGHKSVSWYQQVLGQGPQFIFQYYEKEERGRGNFPDRFSARQFPNYSSELNVNALLLGDSALYLCASSLPGGLGIQYFGAGTRLSVL.

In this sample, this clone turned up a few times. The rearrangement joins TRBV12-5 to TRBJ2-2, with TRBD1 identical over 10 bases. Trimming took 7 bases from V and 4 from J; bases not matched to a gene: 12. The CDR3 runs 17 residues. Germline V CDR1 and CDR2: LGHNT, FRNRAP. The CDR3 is CASVITAGTGVTGELFF. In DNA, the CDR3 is TGTGCTAGTGTTATAACAGCCGGGACAGGGGTCACCGGGGAGCTGTTTTTT.

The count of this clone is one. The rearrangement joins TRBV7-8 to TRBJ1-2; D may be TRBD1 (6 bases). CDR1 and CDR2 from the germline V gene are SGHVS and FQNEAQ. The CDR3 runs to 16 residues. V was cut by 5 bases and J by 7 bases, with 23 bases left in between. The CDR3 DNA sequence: TGTGCCAGCAGCAAAGGGGAGATGGACAGCTCGGGTGGCTACACCTTC. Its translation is CASSKGEMDSSGGYTF.

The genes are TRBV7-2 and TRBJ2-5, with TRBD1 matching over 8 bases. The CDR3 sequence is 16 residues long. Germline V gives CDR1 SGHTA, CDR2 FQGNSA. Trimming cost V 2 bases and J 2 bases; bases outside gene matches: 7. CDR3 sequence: CASSLLGQGRQETQYF. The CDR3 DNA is TGTGCCAGCAGCTTACTAGGACAGGGTCGGCAAGAGACCCAGTACTTC.

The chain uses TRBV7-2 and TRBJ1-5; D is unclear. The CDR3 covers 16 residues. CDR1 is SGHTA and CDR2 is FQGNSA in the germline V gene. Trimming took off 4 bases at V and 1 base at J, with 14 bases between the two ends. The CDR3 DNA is TGTGCCAGCAGCTCAGATGTGGGCGGGAGCAATCAGCCCCAGCATTTT. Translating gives CASSSDVGGSNQPQHF.

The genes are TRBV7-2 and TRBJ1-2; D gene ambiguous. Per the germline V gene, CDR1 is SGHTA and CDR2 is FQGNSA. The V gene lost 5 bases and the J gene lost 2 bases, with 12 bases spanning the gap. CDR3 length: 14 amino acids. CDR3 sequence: CASSAGAGNYGYTF. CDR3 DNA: TGTGCCAGCAGCGCCGGCGCGGGGAACTATGGCTACACCTTC.

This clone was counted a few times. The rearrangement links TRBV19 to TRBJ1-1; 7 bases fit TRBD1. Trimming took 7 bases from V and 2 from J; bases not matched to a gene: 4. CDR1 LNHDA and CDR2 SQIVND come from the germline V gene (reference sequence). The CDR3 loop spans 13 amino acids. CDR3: CASNPGGNTEAFF. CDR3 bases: TGTGCCAGTAACCCAGGGGGAAACACTGAAGCTTTCTTT.

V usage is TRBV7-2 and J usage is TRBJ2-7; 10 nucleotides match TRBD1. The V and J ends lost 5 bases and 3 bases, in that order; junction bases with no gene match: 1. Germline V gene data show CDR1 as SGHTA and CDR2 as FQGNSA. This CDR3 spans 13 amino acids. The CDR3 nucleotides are TGTGCCAGCAGCCGGGACAGGGGCTACGAGCAGTACTTC. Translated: CASSRDRGYEQYF.

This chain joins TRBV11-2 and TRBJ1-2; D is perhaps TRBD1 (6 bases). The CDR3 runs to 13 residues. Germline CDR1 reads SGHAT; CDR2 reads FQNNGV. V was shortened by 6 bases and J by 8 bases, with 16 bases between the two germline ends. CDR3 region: CASRLTGPGGYTF. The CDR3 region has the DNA TGTGCCAGCAGATTGACAGGCCCAGGGGGCTACACCTTC.

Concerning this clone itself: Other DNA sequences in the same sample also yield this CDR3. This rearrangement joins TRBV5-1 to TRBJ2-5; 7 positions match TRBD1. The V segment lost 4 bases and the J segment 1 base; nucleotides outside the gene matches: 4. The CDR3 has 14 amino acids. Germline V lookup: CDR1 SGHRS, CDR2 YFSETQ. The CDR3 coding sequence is TGCGCCAGCAGCCCCGGACAGGTCCAAGAGACCCAGTACTTC. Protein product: CASSPGQVQETQYF.

CDR3 loop: CASSNRDRGTGELFF. CDR3 coding DNA: TGTGCCAGCTCAAACCGGGACAGAGGCACCGGGGAGCTGTTTTTT. This chain joins TRBV18 and TRBJ2-2; 7 bases fit TRBD1. The CDR3 is 15 amino acids. Germline V CDR1 and CDR2: KGHSH, LQKENI. Germline trimming cut 5 bases from V and 4 bases from J; bases unmatched to any gene: 7.

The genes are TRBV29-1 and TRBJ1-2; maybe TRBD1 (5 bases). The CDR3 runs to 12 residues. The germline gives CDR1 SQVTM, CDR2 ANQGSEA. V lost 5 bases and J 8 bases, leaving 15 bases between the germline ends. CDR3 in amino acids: CSVPGRGDGYTF. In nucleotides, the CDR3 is TGCAGCGTTCCGGGACGGGGGGACGGCTACACCTTC. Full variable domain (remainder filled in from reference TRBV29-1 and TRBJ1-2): SAVISQKPSRDICQRGTSLTIQCQVDSQVTMMFWYRQQPGQSLTLIATANQGSEATYESGFVIDKFPISRPNLTFSTLTVSNMSPEDSSIYLCSVPGRGDGYTFGSGTRLTVV.

The CDR3 region is CASSFSRNAAEQYF. CDR3 coding DNA: TGCGCCAGCAGCTTCTCTAGGAACGCGGCCGAGCAGTACTTC. The gene calls are TRBV5-1 and TRBJ2-7, with D unresolved. Germline CDR1 is SGHRS and CDR2 is YFSETQ. V was clipped by 2 bases and J by 6 bases, with 15 bases between them. The CDR3 has 14 residues.

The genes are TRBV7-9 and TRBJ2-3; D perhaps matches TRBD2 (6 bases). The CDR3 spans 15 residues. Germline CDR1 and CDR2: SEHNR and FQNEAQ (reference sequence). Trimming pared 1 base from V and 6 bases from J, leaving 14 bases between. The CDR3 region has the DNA TGTGCCAGCAGCTTAGGCGGGGCTTCCACGGATACGCAGTATTTT. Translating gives CASSLGGASTDTQYF. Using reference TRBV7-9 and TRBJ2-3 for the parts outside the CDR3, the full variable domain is DTGVSQNPRHKITKRGQNVTFRCDPISEHNRLYWYRQTLGQGPEFLTYFQNEAQLEKSRLLSDRFSAERPKGSFSTLEIQRTEQGDSAMYLCASSLGGASTDTQYFGPGTRLTVL.

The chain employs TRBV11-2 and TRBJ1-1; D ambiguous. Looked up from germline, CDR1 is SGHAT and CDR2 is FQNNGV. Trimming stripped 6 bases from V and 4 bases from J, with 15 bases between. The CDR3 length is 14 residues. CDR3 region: CASSPDYSGTEAFF. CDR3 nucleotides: TGTGCCAGCAGTCCTGACTACAGCGGCACTGAAGCTTTCTTT.

CDR3 sequence reads: CASREDRRNQPQHF. The CDR3 nucleotides are TGTGCCAGCAGGGAGGACAGACGCAATCAGCCCCAGCATTTT. V and J are TRBV6-5 and TRBJ1-5; TRBD1 might be the D (6 bases). CDR3 length: 14 residues. Germline CDR1 reads MNHEY; CDR2 reads SVGAGI. The V end lost 6 bases, the J end lost 2 bases, and 11 bases lay between the germline ends.

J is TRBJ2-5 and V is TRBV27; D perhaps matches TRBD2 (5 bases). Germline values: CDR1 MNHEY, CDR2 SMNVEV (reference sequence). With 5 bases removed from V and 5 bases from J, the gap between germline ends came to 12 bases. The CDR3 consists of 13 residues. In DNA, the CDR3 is TGTGCCAGCAGTGCGGGTAGGCGGGAGACCCAGTACTTC. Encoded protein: CASSAGRRETQYF.

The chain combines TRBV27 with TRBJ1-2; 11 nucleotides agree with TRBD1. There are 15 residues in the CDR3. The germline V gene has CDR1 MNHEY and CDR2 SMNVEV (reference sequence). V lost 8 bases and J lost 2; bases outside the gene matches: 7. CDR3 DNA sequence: TGTGCCAGCGCGGAGGGACAGGGGGTCAACTATGGCTACACCTTC. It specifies CASAEGQGVNYGYTF.

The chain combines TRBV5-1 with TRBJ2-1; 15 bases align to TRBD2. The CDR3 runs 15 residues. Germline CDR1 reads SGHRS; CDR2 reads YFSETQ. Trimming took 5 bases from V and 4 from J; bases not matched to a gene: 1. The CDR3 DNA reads TGCGCCAGCAGGGGACTAGCGGGAGGATACAATGAGCAGTTCTTC. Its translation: CASRGLAGGYNEQFF.

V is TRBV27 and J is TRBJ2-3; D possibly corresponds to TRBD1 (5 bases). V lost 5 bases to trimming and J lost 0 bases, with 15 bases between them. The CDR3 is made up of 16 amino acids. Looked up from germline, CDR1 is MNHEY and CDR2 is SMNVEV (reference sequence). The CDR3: CASSRATVRSTDTQYF. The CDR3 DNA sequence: TGTGCCAGCAGTCGCGCGACAGTGAGAAGCACAGATACGCAGTATTTT.

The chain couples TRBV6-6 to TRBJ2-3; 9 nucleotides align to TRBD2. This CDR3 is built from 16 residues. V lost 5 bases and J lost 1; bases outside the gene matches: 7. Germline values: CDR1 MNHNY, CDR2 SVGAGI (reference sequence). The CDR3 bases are TGTGCCAGCAGTGCCCCGACTAGCGGACGCACAGATACGCAGTATTTT. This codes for CASSAPTSGRTDTQYF.

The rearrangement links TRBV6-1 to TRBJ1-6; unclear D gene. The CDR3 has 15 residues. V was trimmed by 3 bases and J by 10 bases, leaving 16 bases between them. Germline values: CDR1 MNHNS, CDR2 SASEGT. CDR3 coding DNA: TGTGCCAGCAGTGACGCTCGGGTAGGAGGGTCACCCCTCCACTTT. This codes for CASSDARVGGSPLHF.

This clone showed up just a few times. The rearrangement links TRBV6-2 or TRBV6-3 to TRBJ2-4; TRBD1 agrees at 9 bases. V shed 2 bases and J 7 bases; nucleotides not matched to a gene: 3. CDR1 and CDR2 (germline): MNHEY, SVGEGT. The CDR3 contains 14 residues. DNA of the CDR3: TGTGCCAGCAGTTACACAGGGGGCGCGAACATTCAGTACTTC. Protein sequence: CASSYTGGANIQYF.

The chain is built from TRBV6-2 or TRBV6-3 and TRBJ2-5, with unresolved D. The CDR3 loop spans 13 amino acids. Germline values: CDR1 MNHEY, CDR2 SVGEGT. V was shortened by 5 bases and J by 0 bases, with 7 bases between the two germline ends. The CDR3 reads CASSVGYQETQYF. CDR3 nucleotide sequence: TGTGCCAGCAGTGTCGGGTACCAAGAGACCCAGTACTTC.

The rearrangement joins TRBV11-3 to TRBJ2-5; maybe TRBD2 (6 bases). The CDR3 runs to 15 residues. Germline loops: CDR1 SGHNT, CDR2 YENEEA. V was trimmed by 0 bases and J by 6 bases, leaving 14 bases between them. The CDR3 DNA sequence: TGTGCCAGCAGCTTAGACGGGGTGGAGGGGAAGACCCAGTACTTC. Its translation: CASSLDGVEGKTQYF.

CDR3 amino acids: CAWSVRDRDTEAFF. DNA for the CDR3: TGTGCCTGGAGTGTACGCGACAGAGACACTGAAGCTTTCTTT. This chain connects TRBV30 to TRBJ1-1; perhaps TRBD1 as D (5 bases). This CDR3 is built from 14 residues. The germline V gene has CDR1 GTSNPN and CDR2 SVGIG (reference sequence). V was clipped by 0 bases and J by 3 bases, with 11 bases between them.